This T cell receptor (beta chain) was found in a study of blood T cell repertoires in COVID-19. On the study more broadly: Samples of COVID-19 (acute and convalescent) were obtained from the United States, Italy and Spain. In each case, the material was cDNA or gDNA derived from T cells, B-cell-depleted T cells, or PBMCs.

Germline CDR1 SGDLS, CDR2 YYNGEE. V lost 4 bases, J lost 5 bases, and 15 bases stayed unmatched. CDR3 length equals 17 residues. In the source study's methods: Reference gene primer amplification in the assay estimated nucleated cell counts. Generated by immunoSEQ multiplex PCR, the TCRdb table keeps only in-frame clones and is missing some. For V, J and clone size, that table is used; D and trimming come from the DNA. The sample lists 150,000 to 200,000 clones, about 87% occurring once. Sequenced input: peripheral blood. The V and J genes are TRBV9 and TRBJ2-5; 9 nucleotides match TRBD2. The source is a man aged 35 to 55 with active or convalescent COVID-19. The DNA of the CDR3 is TGTGCCAGCAGCCCCACCGGAGGGGCGGGGGGGCGCGAGACCCAGTACTTC. This translates into CASSPTGGAGGRETQYF.